The rows below give T cell receptor beta chains drawn from one sample of a study of T cells after somatic rescue of genetic block. The protocol was immunoSEQ multiplex PCR, while the TCRdb copy is restricted to in-frame clones and leaves out a portion. The table includes 85,000 to 90,000 clones, just under 90% detected once. The material sequenced was peripheral blood mononuclear cells (PBMCs). These TCRs come from a woman younger than 35. CDR3s leave out the opening cysteine and the closing phenylalanine or tryptophan.

TRBJ2-3 | TRBV4-1 | ASSQSPRYTQY
TRBJ1-4 | TRBV11-3 | ASSFRDINEKLF
TRBJ2-7 | TRBV29-1 | SVRTISSYEQY
TRBJ1-4 | TRBV27 | ASSFSPRGEKLF
TRBJ2-7 | TRBV5-4 | ASAYGGKGYEQY
TRBJ2-5 | TRBV5-1 | ASSLDLYQETQY
TRBJ2-1 | TRBV2 | ASSETGHEQF
TRBJ1-4 | TRBV7-9 | ASSLWIGGLTTNEKLF
TRBJ1-2 | TRBV11-2 | ASRPRLDREGGYT
TRBJ1-4 | TRBV7-9 | ASSPKVRLGEKLF
TRBJ1-3 | TRBV15 | ATSRDTRARRAGVY
TRBJ2-7 | TRBV4-3 | ASSQLGASYEQY
TRBJ1-4 | TRBV28 | ASSSGPSGEGGKLF
TRBJ1-4 | TRBV7-9 | ASSARRDRAATNEKLF
TRBJ2-7 | TRBV6-4 | ASPFAGPSSSYEQY
TRBJ2-5 | TRBV5-1 | ASSSLAEETQY
TRBJ1-1 | TRBV11-1 | ATSLGLNTEAF
. | TRBV19 | ASSIGDRGEQY
TRBJ2-3 | TRBV7-9 | ASSPPRRGTDTQY
TRBJ2-3 | TRBV28 | ASRASGGFTDTQY
TRBJ2-1 | TRBV12-2 | ASRGPGDEQF
TRBJ1-4 | TRBV7-9 | ASSYGQAVTNEKLF
TRBJ1-5 | TRBV28 | AFGPSGNQPQH
TRBJ2-7 | TRBV27 | ASGRGGYEQY
TRBJ1-2 | TRBV6-1 | ASRHGDYGYT
TRBJ2-7 | TRBV9 | ASSEHSGRLYEQY
TRBJ2-4 | TRBV6-5 | ASSSLAGLNIQY
TRBJ2-5 | TRBV4-1 | ASSQEPAGGREETQY
TRBJ2-2 | TRBV5-5 | ASSPGPQNTGELF
TRBJ2-7 | TRBV11-3 | ASSLDFGQTVTSYEQY
TRBJ1-4 | TRBV27 | ASSTYRDEKLF
TRBJ2-1 | TRBV11-2 | ASSPSRSYNEQF
TRBJ2-3 | TRBV6-5 | ASRAFSTDTQY
TRBJ1-4 | TRBV7-2 | ASTPDRGPNEKLF
TRBJ2-4 | TRBV19 | ASSILPLSGTLAKNIQY
TRBJ2-7 | TRBV29-1 | SVESIGQGAYEQY
TRBJ2-7 | TRBV30 | AWSPRGTYEQY
TRBJ1-2 | TRBV6-5 | ASGEVRSEGYT
TRBJ1-4 | TRBV28 | ASSPAPEKLF
TRBJ2-7 | TRBV5-1 | ASSYRTPFLLRQQY
TRBJ1-4 | TRBV12-5 | ASGSDRGAEKLF
TRBJ2-7 | TRBV6-1 | ASRLYYEQY
TRBJ1-1 | TRBV30 | AWSPKVEAF
TRBJ2-7 | TRBV6-1 | ASSVGYEQY
TRBJ1-1 | TRBV28 | ASSPYLNTEAF
TRBJ1-3 | TRBV4-1 | ASSPQGQGPGSGNTIY
TRBJ2-1 | TRBV5-5 | ASRPLSSYNEQF
TRBJ2-7 | TRBV5-4 | ASRQTGTAEQY
TRBJ1-2 | TRBV28 | ASSSQGGGGYGYT
TRBJ1-2 | TRBV7-2 | ASSLGANRDRG
TRBJ2-1 | TRBV5-1 | ASSFSGVGNEQF